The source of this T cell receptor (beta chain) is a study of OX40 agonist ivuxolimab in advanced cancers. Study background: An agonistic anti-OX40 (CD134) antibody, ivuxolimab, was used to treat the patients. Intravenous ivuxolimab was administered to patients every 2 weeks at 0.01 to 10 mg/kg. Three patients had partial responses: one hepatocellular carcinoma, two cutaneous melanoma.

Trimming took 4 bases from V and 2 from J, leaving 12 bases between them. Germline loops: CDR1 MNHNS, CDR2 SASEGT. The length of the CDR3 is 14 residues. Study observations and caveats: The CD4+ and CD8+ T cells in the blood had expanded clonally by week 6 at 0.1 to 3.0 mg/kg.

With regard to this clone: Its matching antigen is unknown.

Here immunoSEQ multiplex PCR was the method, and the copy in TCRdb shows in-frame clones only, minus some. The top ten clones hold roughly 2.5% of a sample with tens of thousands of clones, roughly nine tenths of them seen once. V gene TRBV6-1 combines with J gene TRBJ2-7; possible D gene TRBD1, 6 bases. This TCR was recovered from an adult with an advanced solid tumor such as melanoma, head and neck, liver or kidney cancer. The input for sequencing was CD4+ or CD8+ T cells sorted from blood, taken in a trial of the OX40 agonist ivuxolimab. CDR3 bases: TGTGCCAGCAGTGGGACAGTGGGACCCTACGAGCAGTACTTC. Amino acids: CASSGTVGPYEQYF.